A single sample gave rise to the 32 T cell receptor beta chains below, sequenced in a study of blood T cells in healthy people across ages. Next came a second PCR, run for roughly 7 to 12 cycles, which used a sample-barcoded 5' primer along with a J-beta primer mix. MiXCR was run by TCRdb on the 5' RACE reads, yielding one entry per CDR3 protein. This sample has about 600,000 distinct CDR3 sequences, with 47% found just once. Specimen: blood. All receptors derive from a man aged 80 or over in good health.

This chain connects TRBV15 to TRBJ2-2; D remains ambiguous. The germline gives CDR1 LNHNV, CDR2 YYDKDF (reference sequence). The germline V and J ends were trimmed by 0 bases and 4 bases, with 6 bases remaining between them. This CDR3 is 14 amino acids long. The CDR3 coding sequence is TGTGCCACCAGCAGAGATTCTTTCACCGGGGAGCTGTTTTTT. Encoded protein: CATSRDSFTGELFF.

This clonotype was counted only a few times. The chain employs TRBV7-2 and TRBJ2-1; D not resolved. Trimming removed 5 bases at V and 9 bases at J, with 17 bases between. Germline CDR1 is SGHTA and CDR2 is FQGNSA. The CDR3 totals 14 residues. CDR3 bases: TGTGCCAGCAGCCCCCACAGCCTAGTAGGTGAGCAGTTCTTC. Translation gives CASSPHSLVGEQFF.

This clonotype showed up just a few times. V is TRBV20-1 and J is TRBJ2-3; maybe TRBD2 (6 bases). Germline CDR1 reads DFQATT; CDR2 reads SNEGSKA (reference sequence). The CDR3 extends over 16 amino acids. V shed 1 base and J shed 3 bases, with 17 bases lying between them. The CDR3 DNA reads as TGCAGTGCTAGAGGCCTTAGCGGTAAAAGAACAGATACGCAGTATTTT. This encodes CSARGLSGKRTDTQYF.

The gene calls are TRBV3-1 and TRBJ1-2, with D maybe TRBD1 (5 bases). V lost 1 base and J 4 bases, leaving 16 bases between the germline ends. CDR3 length: 16 amino acids. CDR1 is LGHDT, CDR2 YNNKEL, per germline (reference sequence). The CDR3 nucleotides read TGTGCCAGCAGCCAAGGGGGGTTCGGGGGGACCTATGGCTACACCTTC. Its translation is CASSQGGFGGTYGYTF.

Written as DNA, the CDR3 is TGTGCCAGCAGCCAGAGGGGCTTTTACAATGAGCAGTTCTTC. This encodes CASSQRGFYNEQFF. V gene TRBV7-3 combines with J gene TRBJ2-1; D may match TRBD1 or TRBD2 (5 bases each). The germline V gene encodes CDR1 SGHTA and CDR2 FQGTGA. The CDR3 has 14 residues. Between the trimmed V and J ends, which lost 5 bases and 4 bases, there was a span of 12 bases.

Here the CDR3 reads CASSLRTSYETQYF. In DNA form, the CDR3 reads TGTGCCAGCAGCTTAAGAACTAGCTATGAGACCCAGTACTTC. The genes are TRBV7-2 and TRBJ2-7; a weak D match, TRBD2 (6 bases). The J call may be incorrect, as the DNA end agrees better with TRBJ2-5. CDR3 length equals 14 residues. Germline CDR1 is SGHTA and CDR2 is FQGNSA.

There are many counts of this clonotype. This chain joins TRBV9 and TRBJ2-1, with 7 bases fitting TRBD2. Trimming cost V 0 bases and J 2 bases; bases outside gene matches: 2. CDR1 SGDLS and CDR2 YYNGEE come from the germline V gene. CDR3 length equals 15 residues. The CDR3 sequence is CASSVAAGAYNEQFF. CDR3 DNA sequence: TGTGCCAGCAGCGTAGCTGCGGGAGCCTACAATGAGCAGTTCTTC.

The chain carries TRBV7-9 and TRBJ2-5, with 8 nucleotides matching TRBD2. From germline, CDR1 is SEHNR and CDR2 FQNEAQ (reference sequence). The CDR3 contains 18 residues. Trimming took 3 bases from V and 11 from J; bases not matched to a gene: 23. The CDR3 spells CASSLWRGAGRTFYVQYF. CDR3 coding DNA: TGTGCCAGCAGCTTGTGGCGGGGGGCCGGCCGGACCTTCTACGTGCAGTACTTC.

V usage is TRBV12-3 or TRBV12-4 and J usage is TRBJ2-4, with a tentative D call TRBD1 (6 bases). V lost 6 bases to trimming and J lost 9 bases, with 15 bases between them. CDR3 length: 13 residues. CDR3 protein: CASRTNRAGIQYF. Here the CDR3 DNA reads TGTGCCAGCAGAACAAACAGGGCTGGCATTCAGTACTTC.

CDR3 in DNA: TGCAGTGCTAGAGTCCCAGACGGGACCTACGAGCAGTACTTC. Translating gives CSARVPDGTYEQYF. The chain joins TRBV20-1 to TRBJ2-7; D is possibly TRBD2 (5 bases). Trimming pared 1 base from V and 2 bases from J, leaving 12 bases between. This CDR3 spans 14 amino acids. Looked up from germline, CDR1 is DFQATT and CDR2 is SNEGSKA (reference sequence).

This clonotype was seen repeatedly, ten times or more. CDR3 loop: CASTIDRGISGYTF. The CDR3 DNA reads TGTGCCAGCACTATAGACAGGGGGATCTCTGGCTACACCTTC. V gene TRBV6-6 combines with J gene TRBJ1-2; 9 nucleotides line up with TRBD1. The CDR3 has 14 amino acids. J was trimmed by 7 bases and V by 7 bases; bases with no gene match: 10. Germline V gene lookup returns CDR1 MNHNY and CDR2 SVGAGI (reference sequence).

The chain links TRBV7-2 to TRBJ2-1, with D possibly matching TRBD2 (6 bases). Trimming left V 5 bases short and J 8 bases short, with 16 bases between. The CDR3 sequence is 14 residues long. CDR1 and CDR2 (germline): SGHTA, FQGNSA. Here the CDR3 reads CASSRISGGDEQFF. DNA for the CDR3: TGTGCCAGCAGCCGCATTAGCGGCGGGGATGAGCAGTTCTTC. Using reference TRBV7-2 and TRBJ2-1 for the parts outside the CDR3, the full variable domain is GAGVSQSPSNKVTEKGKDVELRCDPISGHTALYWYRQSLGQGLEFLIYFQGNSAPDKSGLPSDRFSAERTGGSVSTLTIQRTQQEDSAVYLCASSRISGGDEQFFGPGTRLTVL.

The V gene is TRBV9, the J gene TRBJ2-7; D possibly matches TRBD1 or TRBD2 (5 bases each). The CDR3 covers 15 residues. Germline loops: CDR1 SGDLS, CDR2 YYNGEE. V was trimmed by 3 bases and J by 7 bases, leaving 20 bases between them. This CDR3 is CASSALGTEYNEQYF. The CDR3 bases are TGTGCCAGCAGCGCCCTAGGGACGGAGTACAATGAGCAGTACTTC.

J is TRBJ2-3 and V is TRBV28; 7 nucleotides match TRBD2. This CDR3 has 14 amino acids. The junction had 8 bases not matched to a gene; V was cut back by 6 bases and J by 5 bases. The germline V gene has CDR1 MDHEN and CDR2 SYDVKM. CDR3 sequence (DNA): TGTGCCAGCAGCCCGCGACTAGCAAGAGATACGCAGTATTTT. Amino acids: CASSPRLARDTQYF.

This clonotype was counted at least ten times. The chain joins TRBV6-5 to TRBJ1-6, with TRBD1 matching 8 bases. The CDR3 spans 15 residues. Germline V gene sequence: CDR1 MNHEY, CDR2 SVGAGI. Germline trimming cut 6 bases from V and 10 bases from J; bases unmatched to any gene: 11. The CDR3 DNA follows: TGTGCCAGCAGAGTCGACAGGGGTGGTGGGTCACCCCTCCACTTT. The encoded protein is CASRVDRGGGSPLHF.

This clonotype was observed a few times. This chain joins TRBV20-1 and TRBJ2-5, with a tentative D call TRBD1 (5 bases). This CDR3 comprises 15 residues. V shed 7 bases and J shed 5 bases, with 23 bases lying between them. CDR1 and CDR2 from the germline V gene are DFQATT and SNEGSKA (reference sequence). The CDR3 DNA sequence: TGCAGTGAATCCGAGCAGGGCACGTCCCGCGAGACCCAGTACTTC. As protein: CSESEQGTSRETQYF.

This clonotype has only a few counts. This chain joins TRBV20-1 and TRBJ2-3; a possible D gene is TRBD2 (6 bases). Between the trimmed V and J ends, which lost 6 bases and 1 base, there was a span of 17 bases. Germline CDR1 reads DFQATT; CDR2 reads SNEGSKA (reference sequence). The CDR3 consists of 15 residues. The CDR3 region has the DNA TGCAGTGCAACTCCTCTGCGGGACCGCACAGATACGCAGTATTTT. Amino acids: CSATPLRDRTDTQYF.

J is TRBJ2-1 and V is TRBV7-9; D possibly corresponds to TRBD2 (6 bases). Per germline, CDR1 SEHNR and CDR2 FQNEAQ (reference sequence). The CDR3 loop spans 17 amino acids. V was cut by 5 bases and J by 4 bases, with 21 bases left in between. The CDR3 loop reads CASSTRLGGTYYNEQFF. The CDR3, as DNA: TGTGCCAGCAGCACACGACTAGGCGGGACTTATTACAATGAGCAGTTCTTC.

V gene TRBV7-3 combines with J gene TRBJ2-3; TRBD1 matches 8 bases. CDR1 and CDR2 (germline): SGHTA, FQGTGA. The CDR3 is 15 residues long. V was pared by 1 base and J by 5 bases, with 5 bases of the junction left unmatched. CDR3 protein: CASSLSRGQIDTQYF. For the CDR3, the DNA is TGTGCCAGCAGCTTAAGCAGGGGGCAAATAGATACGCAGTATTTT.

The rearrangement joins TRBV27 to TRBJ2-1, with D perhaps matching TRBD2 (5 bases). The V and J ends lost 6 bases and 4 bases respectively, with 13 bases between them. The CDR3 is 14 residues long. CDR1 is MNHEY, CDR2 SMNVEV, per germline (reference sequence). The CDR3, as DNA: TGTGCCAGCAGGGGCGACGGGGTTTACAATGAGCAGTTCTTC. It codes for CASRGDGVYNEQFF.

Only one count was recorded for this clonotype. V usage is TRBV20-1 and J usage is TRBJ1-2; 7 bases align to TRBD1. The germline V gene has CDR1 DFQATT and CDR2 SNEGSKA (reference sequence). The CDR3 length is 17 residues. V lost 0 bases and J lost 7; bases outside the gene matches: 17. The CDR3 here is CSARDLWGADRVRGYTF. The CDR3, as DNA: TGCAGTGCTAGAGATTTATGGGGGGCCGACAGGGTCCGTGGCTACACCTTC.

The sample holds a few counts of this clonotype. The chain is built from TRBV3-1 and TRBJ1-2, with TRBD1 matching 8 bases. CDR3 length: 16 amino acids. Unmatched junction bases numbered 3, after V lost 0 bases and J lost 0 bases. Germline lookup yields CDR1 LGHDT and CDR2 YNNKEL (reference sequence). The CDR3 DNA is TGTGCCAGCAGCCAAGAGGCAGGGGGCCCTAACTATGGCTACACCTTC. Amino acid sequence: CASSQEAGGPNYGYTF.

This clonotype has a single count. The V call is TRBV27, the J call TRBJ2-7; TRBD1 is a possible D gene (6 bases). This CDR3 region has 16 residues. Trimming took 0 bases from V and 0 from J, leaving 12 bases between them. CDR1 and CDR2 from the germline V gene are MNHEY and SMNVEV (reference sequence). CDR3 DNA: TGTGCCAGCAGTTTATCTTCAGGGACATTCTCCTACGAGCAGTACTTC. It yields the protein CASSLSSGTFSYEQYF.

This clonotype was seen only a few times. V is TRBV12-3 or TRBV12-4 and J is TRBJ2-4, with 8 bases identical to TRBD2. CDR3 size: 16 residues. The ends lost 2 bases at V and 2 bases at J; junction bases unmatched: 5. The CDR3 loop reads CASSLIGRGTKNIQYF. DNA for the CDR3: TGTGCCAGCAGTTTAATCGGGAGGGGCACCAAAAACATTCAGTACTTC.

This clonotype was detected only a few times. V gene TRBV20-1 combines with J gene TRBJ2-3; 9 nucleotides align to TRBD2. The CDR3 loop spans 14 amino acids. With V trimmed by 6 bases and J by 3 bases, 7 bases remained unmatched. The germline CDR1 and CDR2 sequences are DFQATT and SNEGSKA (reference sequence). CDR3 in amino acids: CSAHPLAGTDTQYF. CDR3 DNA sequence: TGCAGTGCCCACCCGCTAGCGGGAACAGATACGCAGTATTTT.

V is TRBV7-2 and J is TRBJ1-2, with D unresolved. The CDR3 totals 11 residues. V was cut by 3 bases and J by 5 bases, with 4 bases left in between. Germline loops: CDR1 SGHTA, CDR2 FQGNSA. Here the CDR3 DNA reads TGTGCCAGCAGCTTGGTGTATGGCTACACCTTC. It codes for CASSLVYGYTF.

This clonotype was seen a few times. V usage is TRBV20-1 and J usage is TRBJ2-4, with a possible D match to TRBD2 (6 bases). The CDR3 runs 14 residues. CDR1 is DFQATT, CDR2 SNEGSKA, per germline (reference sequence). Trimming removed 3 bases from V and 6 bases from J, with 15 bases in between. CDR3 amino acids: CSASGASAGNIQYF. The CDR3 DNA reads TGCAGTGCTAGTGGGGCTAGCGCGGGAAACATTCAGTACTTC.

The V call is TRBV4-2, the J call TRBJ2-4; the D is unclear. CDR1 and CDR2 (germline): LGHNA, YNFKEQ. The CDR3 is 11 residues long. Between the trimmed V and J ends, which lost 4 bases and 13 bases, there was a span of 11 bases. CDR3 loop: CASSRDSEQYF. CDR3 in DNA: TGTGCCAGCAGCCGAGATTCGGAGCAGTACTTC.

V usage is TRBV4-1 and J usage is TRBJ2-3; D is possibly TRBD2 (6 bases). V lost 0 bases and J lost 0, with 10 bases in between. This CDR3 has 16 amino acids. Germline V gene lookup returns CDR1 MGHRA and CDR2 YSYEKL. CDR3 sequence: CASSQDAGTSTDTQYF. The CDR3 nucleotides read TGCGCCAGCAGCCAAGATGCGGGGACTAGCACAGATACGCAGTATTTT.

This clonotype was seen only a few times. The chain uses TRBV29-1 and TRBJ1-1, with 7 positions matching TRBD1. The germline V gene has CDR1 SQVTM and CDR2 ANQGSEA. This CDR3 contains 13 residues. V shed 7 bases, J shed 5 bases, and the junction held 10 bases outside the gene matches. The CDR3, as DNA: TGCAGCGCTGTACAGGGGAAGGGGACTGAAGCTTTCTTT. Translated, it gives CSAVQGKGTEAFF.

J is TRBJ1-1 and V is TRBV12-3 or TRBV12-4; perhaps TRBD1 as D (5 bases). The CDR3 covers 14 residues. The V and J ends lost 8 bases and 1 base respectively, with 14 bases between them. CDR3 amino acids: CASLPGRTNTEAFF. CDR3 sequence (DNA): TGTGCCAGCCTCCCGGGACGGACGAACACTGAAGCTTTCTTT.

The chain links TRBV28 to TRBJ1-1, with D maybe TRBD1 (5 bases). Germline V CDR1 and CDR2: MDHEN, SYDVKM. The V and J ends lost 6 bases and 10 bases respectively, with 18 bases between them. The CDR3 extends over 13 amino acids. In DNA form, the CDR3 reads TGTGCCAGCAGAACAGAGACAGCCAAGGGAGCTTTCTTT. The encoded protein is CASRTETAKGAFF.